A selection of T cell receptor beta chains follows, all from one sample in a study of shared clonotypes between healthy human individuals. This table comes from immunoSEQ multiplex PCR, and its TCRdb copy is limited to in-frame clones, with some not included. The sample yields millions of clones, approximately 93% seen once. The source material was naive CD4+ T cells from PBMCs. The origin of the receptors is a man between 18 and 35 years old in good health. Some clones in this sample may be carry-over from other donors' samples. CDR3s include the opening cysteine and the closing phenylalanine or tryptophan. The D gene is left open where the match is weak. Size is stated for part of the rows, as once, few or many counts, or as a class when the clone is expanded.

D | J | size | V | CDR3
TRBD1 | TRBJ1-5 | few | TRBV19 | CASIPGQSNQPQHF
NA | TRBJ2-7 | NA | TRBV5-1 | CASSSGATLTYEQYF
NA | TRBJ2-3 | NA | TRBV14 | CASSQIDTQYF
TRBD2 | TRBJ2-5 | NA | TRBV5-6 | CASSLAGGETQYF
NA | TRBJ2-1 | NA | TRBV28 | CASSLPAYNEQFF
NA | TRBJ1-1 | NA | TRBV21-1 | CARDKTALIKAFF
NA | TRBJ2-5 | once | TRBV18 | CASSPPGSQETQYF
NA | TRBJ2-5 | NA | TRBV2 | CASSEGARQETQYF
TRBD1 | TRBJ1-2 | NA | TRBV9 | CASSVSPSGGRDGYTF
NA | TRBJ2-5 | NA | TRBV5-1 | CASSLEGKETQYF
NA | TRBJ1-2 | NA | TRBV5-1 | CASSRHTTNYGYTF
TRBD1 | TRBJ1-4 | NA | TRBV2 | CASRQGLNEKLFF
NA | TRBJ2-7 | NA | TRBV29-1 | CSVAENYEQYF
NA | TRBJ1-2 | NA | TRBV19 | CASRNRTEHGYTF
NA | TRBJ2-3 | NA | TRBV7-9 | CASSSRALTDTQYF
NA | TRBJ1-5 | NA | TRBV2 | CASSGGWGSNQPQHF
NA | TRBJ1-1 | NA | TRBV6-5 | CASSSDGYTEAFF
NA | TRBJ2-7 | NA | TRBV30 | CAWIPGLNEQYF
NA | TRBJ2-5 | NA | TRBV13 | CASSLNRGGETQYF
NA | TRBJ1-2 | NA | TRBV18 | CASSPPGSSRWRYGYTF
NA | TRBJ2-1 | once | TRBV5-1 | CASSLLNVRYNEQFF
NA | TRBJ1-5 | NA | TRBV27 | CASSLLGLGSNQPQHF
NA | TRBJ1-3 | NA | TRBV15 | CATSTRTSGNTIYF
NA | TRBJ2-7 | NA | TRBV7-6 | CASSGVSLGYEQYF
TRBD2 | TRBJ2-1 | NA | TRBV5-4 | CASSFRASGSVDEQFF
NA | TRBJ2-7 | NA | TRBV10-3 | CAINGGGLSREQYF
TRBD2 | TRBJ2-1 | NA | TRBV9 | CASSVSGGWREGWNEQFF
TRBD1 | TRBJ1-2 | NA | TRBV5-4 | CASSLRQGAYGYTF
TRBD2 | TRBJ2-3 | NA | TRBV5-1 | CASSLLTSDNTDTQYF
TRBD2 | TRBJ2-1 | NA | TRBV7-3 | CASSLIVGVLAGGDEQFF
NA | TRBJ2-7 | NA | TRBV11-2 | CASSLDGVGSYEQYF
NA | TRBJ1-5 | NA | TRBV5-8 | CASSPGQRYQPQHF
NA | TRBJ2-2 | NA | TRBV7-2 | CASSSFSANTGELFF
NA | TRBJ2-6 | NA | TRBV5-1 | CASSSQTGANVLTF
TRBD1 | TRBJ2-7 | NA | TRBV5-6 | CASSADRVLNEQYF
NA | TRBJ2-1 | NA | TRBV5-1 | CASSLLPGSYNEQFF
TRBD2 | TRBJ2-5 | once | TRBV7-3 | CASSSTSGSSETQYF
NA | TRBJ2-7 | NA | TRBV11-2 | CASSLLGYEQYF
NA | TRBJ2-1 | NA | TRBV19 | CASSITGEDEQFF
NA | TRBJ2-1 | once | TRBV5-5 | CASSVLKDNEQFF
NA | TRBJ2-7 | NA | TRBV2 | CASSEDGTYEQYF
TRBD2 | TRBJ2-3 | NA | TRBV5-6 | CASSLLREPKYF
TRBD2 | TRBJ2-7 | NA | TRBV19 | CASSIPTAGLAGSGGEQYF
NA | TRBJ2-7 | NA | TRBV6-5 | CASSSPVSYEQYF
NA | TRBJ2-5 | NA | TRBV4-1 | CASSQGPLETQYF
NA | TRBJ1-4 | NA | TRBV5-1 | CASSASGVEKLFF
NA | TRBJ1-1 | NA | TRBV6-6 | CASSRYPPLNTEAFF
TRBD1 | TRBJ2-2 | once | TRBV7-6 | CASSRAVGTGRTGELFF
NA | TRBJ1-1 | NA | TRBV11-2 | CASSPRSLGKTEAFF
TRBD1 | TRBJ1-2 | once | TRBV6-5 | CASRDRGSYGYTF